The rows below give T cell receptor beta chains drawn from one sample of a study of siplizumab effects on memory and regulatory T cells. Libraries were prepared by immunoSEQ multiplex PCR; TCRdb keeps only in-frame clonotypes and omits some of them. The sample contains more than 45,000 clones, 90% to 95% of which appear only once. Sequenced material: CD8+ T cells sorted from blood. The receptor source for this set is a human donor in good health. CDR3s include the opening cysteine and the closing phenylalanine or tryptophan. D genes are given only for firm matches. Clone size is stated in some rows and not others, as once, few, many or a class when expanded.

size: NA; D: TRBD1; J: TRBJ1-1; V: TRBV29-1; CDR3: CSVLTGTTEAFF; DNA: TGCAGCGTTCTGACAGGGACCACTGAAGCTTTCTTT
size: NA; D: TRBD2; J: TRBJ2-5; V: TRBV6-5; CDR3: CASNGTSGAHTQYF; DNA: TGTGCCAGCAACGGGACTAGCGGTGCGCATACCCAGTACTTC
size: NA; D: NA; J: TRBJ2-2; V: TRBV2; CDR3: CASSLSGAGELFF; DNA: TGTGCCAGCAGCCTCTCGGGGGCCGGGGAGCTGTTTTTT
size: NA; D: NA; J: TRBJ2-1; V: TRBV6-5; CDR3: CASSTALEQFF; DNA: TGTGCCAGCAGTACCGCTCTCGAGCAGTTCTTC
size: NA; D: TRBD1; J: TRBJ1-2; V: TRBV13; CDR3: CASSPPDRSLANYGYTF; DNA: TGTGCCAGCAGCCCCCCGGACAGGAGCCTAGCTAACTATGGCTACACCTTC
size: NA; D: TRBD2; J: TRBJ2-1; V: TRBV4-2; CDR3: CASSPETLAGSYNEQFF; DNA: TGTGCCAGCAGCCCCGAAACCCTAGCGGGCTCCTACAATGAGCAGTTCTTC
size: NA; D: TRBD2; J: TRBJ2-7; V: TRBV7-9; CDR3: CASSQALAGSSANEQYF; DNA: TGTGCCAGCAGCCAGGCTCTAGCGGGATCGTCGGCCAACGAGCAGTACTTC
size: NA; D: TRBD1; J: TRBJ1-2; V: TRBV4-3; CDR3: CASSQDSRQGTFYGYTF; DNA: TGCGCCAGCAGCCAAGATAGCCGACAGGGGACTTTCTATGGCTACACCTTC
size: once; D: NA; J: TRBJ2-3; V: TRBV10-1; CDR3: CASSGADSNFTDTQYF; DNA: TGCGCCAGCAGTGGGGCGGACAGCAATTTCACAGATACGCAGTATTTT
size: once; D: NA; J: TRBJ2-7; V: TRBV9; CDR3: CASGRADVYEQYF; DNA: TGTGCCAGCGGGCGGGCGGACGTCTACGAGCAGTACTTC
size: NA; D: TRBD2; J: TRBJ2-1; V: TRBV28; CDR3: CASSRPMTSGYNEQFF; DNA: TGTGCCAGCAGTCGGCCTATGACTAGCGGCTACAATGAGCAGTTCTTC
size: NA; D: NA; J: TRBJ1-1; V: TRBV7-9; CDR3: CASSQPGQNTEAFF; DNA: TGTGCCAGCAGCCAACCTGGACAGAACACTGAAGCTTTCTTT
size: NA; D: NA; J: TRBJ1-1; V: TRBV30; CDR3: CAWAEPTNTEAFF; DNA: TGTGCCTGGGCGGAGCCGACGAACACTGAAGCTTTCTTT
size: few; D: TRBD2; J: TRBJ2-7; V: TRBV7-9; CDR3: CASSLLMGGSSYEQYF; DNA: TGTGCCAGCAGCTTATTAATGGGAGGGTCCTCCTACGAGCAGTACTTC
size: once; D: NA; J: TRBJ2-2; V: TRBV19; CDR3: CASSIGQGYTGELFF; DNA: TGTGCCAGTAGTATCGGGCAGGGGTATACCGGGGAGCTGTTTTTT
size: NA; D: NA; J: TRBJ1-1; V: TRBV11-2; CDR3: CASSFVNTEAFF; DNA: TGTGCCAGCAGCTTTGTGAACACTGAAGCTTTCTTT
size: NA; D: NA; J: TRBJ2-4; V: TRBV10-2; CDR3: CASSEKLVDIQYF; DNA: TGCGCCAGCAGTGAGAAGCTTGTGGACATTCAGTACTTC
size: NA; D: NA; J: TRBJ2-7; V: TRBV10-3; CDR3: CAITETGAIYEQYF; DNA: TGTGCCATCACGGAAACCGGGGCCATCTACGAGCAGTACTTC
size: NA; D: NA; J: TRBJ1-1; V: TRBV6-4; CDR3: CASSEGVNTEAFF; DNA: TGTGCCAGCAGTGAGGGGGTGAACACTGAAGCTTTCTTT
size: NA; D: NA; J: TRBJ2-7; V: TRBV6-6; CDR3: CASSFRDASSYEQYF; DNA: TGTGCCAGCAGTTTCCGGGACGCGAGCTCCTACGAGCAGTACTTC
size: NA; D: NA; J: TRBJ2-3; V: TRBV5-5; CDR3: CASSFSQWDTTDTQYF; DNA: TGTGCCAGCAGCTTTTCCCAATGGGACACCACAGATACGCAGTATTTT